The 6 T cell receptor beta chains below all came from one sample that was sequenced in a study of beta chain features in type 1 diabetes. The whole isolated RNA underwent reverse transcription, so sequencing captured expressed TCRB transcripts. This table comes from immunoSEQ multiplex PCR, and its TCRdb copy is limited to in-frame clones, with some not included. This sample yields around 200,000 clones, of which less than 15% are seen a single time; 0.6% to 0.8% belongs to the top ten. Source material: central memory CD4+ T cells from blood. The source is a woman between 18 and 29 years old in good health.

The genes are TRBV10-3 and TRBJ2-7; D ambiguous. The CDR3 contains 12 residues. V lost 5 bases and J 0 bases, leaving 5 bases between the germline ends. Germline V lookup: CDR1 ENHRY, CDR2 SYGVKD. The chain's CDR3 is CAISTYSYEQYF. The CDR3 nucleotides read TGTGCCATCAGTACCTACTCCTACGAGCAGTACTTC.

V gene TRBV28 combines with J gene TRBJ2-5, with a possible D match to TRBD2 (6 bases). The CDR3 consists of 14 residues. Germline V gives CDR1 MDHEN, CDR2 SYDVKM. V gave up 5 bases and J gave up 7 bases, with 17 bases separating them. The CDR3 DNA reads as TGTGCCAGCAGTCCACCAGCGGTCGGGGGGACCCAGTACTTC. This sequence encodes CASSPPAVGGTQYF.

This clone was counted only a few times. The gene calls are TRBV7-3 and TRBJ2-1; 8 bases fit TRBD1. The germline CDR1 and CDR2 sequences are SGHTA and FQGTGA. Trimming cost V 4 bases and J 8 bases; bases outside gene matches: 7. The CDR3 has 14 amino acids. The DNA of the CDR3 is TGTGCCAGCAGCTCCTATTTACAGGGGGATGAGCAGTTCTTC. This gives the protein CASSSYLQGDEQFF.

This chain connects TRBV19 to TRBJ1-2; D gene uncertain. The CDR3 sequence is 16 residues long. Germline values: CDR1 LNHDA, CDR2 SQIVND (reference sequence). The V end was cut by 7 bases, the J end by 0 bases, with 18 bases between. CDR3 sequence reads: CASKNLQAATNYGYTF. Here the CDR3 DNA reads TGTGCCAGTAAAAACCTTCAGGCCGCAACTAACTATGGCTACACCTTC.

This clone showed up just a few times. The chain links TRBV30 to TRBJ2-7; D may be TRBD1 (5 bases). V gave up 2 bases and J gave up 1 base, with 9 bases separating them. The CDR3 has 13 amino acids. Germline V gives CDR1 GTSNPN, CDR2 SVGIG (reference sequence). CDR3 amino acids: CAWSPQGSYEQYF. The DNA for the CDR3 is TGTGCCTGGAGTCCCCAGGGTTCCTACGAGCAGTACTTC.

CDR3 amino acids: CASSARTGVNYGYTF. DNA for the CDR3: TGTGCCAGCAGCGCCCGGACAGGGGTTAACTATGGCTACACCTTC. The rearrangement joins TRBV9 to TRBJ1-2; 9 bases fit TRBD1. Trimming removed 3 bases from V and 1 base from J; junction bases left unmatched: 4. The CDR3 length is 15 residues. CDR1 and CDR2 (germline): SGDLS, YYNGEE.